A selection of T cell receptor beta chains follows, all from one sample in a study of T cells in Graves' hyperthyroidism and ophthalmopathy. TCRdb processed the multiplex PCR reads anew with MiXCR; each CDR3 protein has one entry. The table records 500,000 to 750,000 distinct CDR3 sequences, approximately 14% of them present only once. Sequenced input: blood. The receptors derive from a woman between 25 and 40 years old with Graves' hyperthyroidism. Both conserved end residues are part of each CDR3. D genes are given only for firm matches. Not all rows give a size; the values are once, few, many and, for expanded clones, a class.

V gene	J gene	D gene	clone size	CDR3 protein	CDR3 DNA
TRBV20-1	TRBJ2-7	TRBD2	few	CSARGRQAGGRSSYEQYF	TGCAGTGCTAGAGGGAGGCAAGCGGGAGGCCGAAGCTCCTACGAGCAGTACTTC
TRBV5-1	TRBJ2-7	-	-	CASSPHGSYEQYF	TGCGCCAGCAGCCCTCACGGCTCCTACGAGCAGTACTTC
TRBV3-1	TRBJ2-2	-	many	CASSQGGTGELFF	TGTGCCAGCTCACAGGGAGGCACCGGGGAGCTGTTTTTT
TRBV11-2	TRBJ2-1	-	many	CASSSRDASSYNEQFF	TGTGCCAGCAGCTCCCGGGACGCGAGCTCCTACAATGAGCAGTTCTTC
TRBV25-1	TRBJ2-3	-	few	CASSKKDTQYF	TGTGCCAGCAGTAAGAAAGATACGCAGTATTTT
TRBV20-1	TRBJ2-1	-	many	CSATRSGPYNEQFF	TGCAGTGCCACCCGGAGCGGACCATACAATGAGCAGTTCTTC
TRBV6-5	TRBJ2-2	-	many	CASSYSSGGGRAAGELFF	TGTGCCAGCAGTTACTCGTCAGGGGGTGGGAGGGCCGCCGGGGAGCTGTTTTTT
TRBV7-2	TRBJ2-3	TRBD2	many	CASSPYSGRASDTQYF	TGTGCCAGCAGCCCATATAGCGGGAGGGCATCAGATACGCAGTATTTT
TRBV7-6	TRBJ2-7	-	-	CASSPRRRLPSSYEQYF	TGTGCCAGCAGCCCCCGCAGGAGGCTCCCTAGCTCCTACGAGCAGTACTTC
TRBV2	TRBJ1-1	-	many	CASRPGSNTEAFF	TGTGCCAGCAGGCCGGGCAGTAACACTGAAGCTTTCTTT
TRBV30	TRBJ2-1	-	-	CAWSLLDSYNEQFF	TGTGCCTGGAGTTTACTGGACTCCTACAATGAGCAGTTCTTC
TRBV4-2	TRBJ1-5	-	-	CASSQEPGGALGPQHF	TGTGCCAGCAGCCAAGAACCCGGGGGAGCGCTTGGGCCCCAGCATTTT
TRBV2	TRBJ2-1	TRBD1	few	CASSELRRLTGSPNEQFF	TGTGCCAGCAGTGAACTCAGGAGGTTGACAGGGTCTCCCAATGAGCAGTTCTTC
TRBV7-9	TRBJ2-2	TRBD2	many	CASSLEGFRLAGEYTGELFF	TGTGCCAGCAGCTTAGAGGGGTTCCGGCTAGCGGGAGAGTACACCGGGGAGCTGTTTTTT
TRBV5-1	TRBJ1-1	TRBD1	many	CASSATGQVNTEAFF	TGCGCCAGCAGCGCTACGGGACAGGTGAACACTGAAGCTTTCTTT
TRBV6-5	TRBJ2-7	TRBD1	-	CASSSLGQKTYEQYF	TGTGCCAGCAGTTCCTTGGGACAGAAGACCTACGAGCAGTACTTC
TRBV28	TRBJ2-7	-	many	CASSSSVTLSYEQYF	TGTGCCAGCAGTTCGAGCGTGACGTTATCCTACGAGCAGTACTTC
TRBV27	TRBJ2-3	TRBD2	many	CASSLGGLAESSTDTQYF	TGTGCCAGCAGCTTAGGGGGACTAGCGGAATCTAGCACAGATACGCAGTATTTT
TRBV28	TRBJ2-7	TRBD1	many	CASSNRDRGFKEQYF	TGTGCCAGCAGTAACCGGGACAGGGGGTTTAAAGAGCAGTACTTC
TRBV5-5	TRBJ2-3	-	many	CASSRAGGTDTQYF	TGTGCCAGCAGCCGAGCGGGTGGCACAGATACGCAGTATTTT
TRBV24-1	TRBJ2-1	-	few	CATSEATLNEQFF	TGTGCCACCAGTGAGGCTACCCTTAATGAGCAGTTCTTC
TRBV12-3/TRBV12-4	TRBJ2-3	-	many	CASSWMGTDTQYF	TGTGCCAGCAGTTGGATGGGCACAGATACGCAGTATTTT
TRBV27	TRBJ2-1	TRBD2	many	CASSDSGRGYNEQFF	TGTGCCAGCAGCGATAGCGGGAGAGGATACAATGAGCAGTTCTTC
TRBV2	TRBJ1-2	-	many	CASIPSRGQRYTF	TGTGCCAGCATCCCCTCGAGAGGACAACGCTACACCTTC
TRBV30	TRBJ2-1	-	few	CAWSAPPLGAASYNEQFF	TGTGCCTGGAGTGCACCCCCCCTTGGAGCGGCCTCCTACAATGAGCAGTTCTTC
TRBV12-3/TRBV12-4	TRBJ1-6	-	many	CASSGAGHAFSPLHF	TGTGCCAGCAGTGGGGCCGGACACGCGTTTTCACCCCTCCACTTT
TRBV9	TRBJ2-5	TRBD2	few	CASSVASGRAETQYF	TGTGCCAGCAGCGTAGCTAGCGGGAGAGCGGAGACCCAGTACTTC
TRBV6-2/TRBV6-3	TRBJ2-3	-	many	CASRDLSTDTQYF	TGTGCCAGCCGGGACTTGAGCACAGATACGCAGTATTTT
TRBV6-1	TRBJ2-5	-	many	CASSHDTPGTGEETQYF	TGTGCCAGCAGCCACGACACGCCGGGGACCGGAGAGGAGACCCAGTACTTC
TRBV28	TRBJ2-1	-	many	CASSLGDGNEQFF	TGTGCCAGCAGTTTAGGGGACGGCAATGAGCAGTTCTTC
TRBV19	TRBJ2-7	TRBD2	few	CASSIEERERYEQYF	TGTGCCAGTAGTATCGAGGAGCGGGAGCGTTACGAGCAGTACTTC
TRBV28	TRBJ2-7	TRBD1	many	CASSLTGVYEQYF	TGTGCCAGCAGTTTGACAGGGGTTTACGAGCAGTACTTC
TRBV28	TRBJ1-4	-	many	CASSWTLGNEKLFF	TGTGCCAGCAGTTGGACTTTAGGAAATGAAAAACTGTTTTTT
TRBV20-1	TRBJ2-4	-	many	CSARDSGFKNIQYF	TGCAGTGCTAGAGATAGCGGCTTCAAAAACATTCAGTACTTC
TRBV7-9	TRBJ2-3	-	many	CASIQVVGNTQYF	TGTGCCAGCATCCAGGTGGTAGGGAACACGCAGTATTTT
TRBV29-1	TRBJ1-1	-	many	CSVRTVVTEAFF	TGCAGCGTGCGGACAGTGGTAACTGAAGCTTTCTTT
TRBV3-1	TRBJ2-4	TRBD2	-	CASSSTSGTSGSDIQYF	TGTGCCAGCAGCTCTACTTCCGGGACTAGCGGGAGTGACATTCAGTACTTC
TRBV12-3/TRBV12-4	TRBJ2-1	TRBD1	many	CASRQDRGPYNEQFF	TGTGCCAGCAGACAAGACAGGGGGCCTTACAATGAGCAGTTCTTC
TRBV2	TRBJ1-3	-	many	CASRGPGRLHGNTIYF	TGTGCCAGCAGGGGCCCGGGACGGCTCCACGGAAACACCATATATTTT
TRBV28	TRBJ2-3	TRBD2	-	CASGPGTSGVTDTQYF	TGTGCCAGCGGCCCAGGGACTAGCGGGGTAACAGATACGCAGTATTTT